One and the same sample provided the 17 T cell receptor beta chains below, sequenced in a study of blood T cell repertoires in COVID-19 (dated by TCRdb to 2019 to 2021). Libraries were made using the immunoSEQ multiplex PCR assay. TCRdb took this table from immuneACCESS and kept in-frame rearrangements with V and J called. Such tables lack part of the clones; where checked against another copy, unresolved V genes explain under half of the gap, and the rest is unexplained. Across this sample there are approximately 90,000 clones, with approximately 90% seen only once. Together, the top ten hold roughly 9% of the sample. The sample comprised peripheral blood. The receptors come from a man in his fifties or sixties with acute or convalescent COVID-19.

The CDR3 protein is CASSQAGTATNEKLFF. CDR3 nucleotide sequence: TGCGCCAGCAGCCAAGCCGGGACAGCCACTAATGAAAAACTGTTTTTT. The V call is TRBV4-1, the J call TRBJ1-4, with 7 bases identical to TRBD1. Trimming removed 1 base from V and 2 bases from J; junction bases left unmatched: 4. Germline loops: CDR1 MGHRA, CDR2 YSYEKL. CDR3 length equals 16 residues.

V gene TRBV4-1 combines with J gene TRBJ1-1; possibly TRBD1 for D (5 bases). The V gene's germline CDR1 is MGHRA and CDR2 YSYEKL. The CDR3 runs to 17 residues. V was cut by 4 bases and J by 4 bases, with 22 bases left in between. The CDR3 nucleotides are TGCGCCAGCAGCCTCACCTCCGGGGGTGGCTGGAGCACTGAAGCTTTCTTT. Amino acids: CASSLTSGGGWSTEAFF.

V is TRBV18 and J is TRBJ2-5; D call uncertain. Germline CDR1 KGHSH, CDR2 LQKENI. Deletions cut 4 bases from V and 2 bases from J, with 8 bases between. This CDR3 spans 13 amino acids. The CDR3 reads CASSRAVQETQYF. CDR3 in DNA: TGTGCCAGCTCACGGGCAGTTCAAGAGACCCAGTACTTC.

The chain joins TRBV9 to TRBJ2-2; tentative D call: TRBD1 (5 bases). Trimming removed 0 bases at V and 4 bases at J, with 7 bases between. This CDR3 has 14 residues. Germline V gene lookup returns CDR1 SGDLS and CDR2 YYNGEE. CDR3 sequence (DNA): TGTGCCAGCAGCGTAGGACAGTCCACCGGGGAGCTGTTTTTT. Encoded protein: CASSVGQSTGELFF. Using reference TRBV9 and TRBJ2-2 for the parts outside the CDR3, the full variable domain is DSGVTQTPKHLITATGQRVTLRCSPRSGDLSVYWYQQSLDQGLQFLIQYYNGEERAKGNILERFSAQQFPDLHSELNLSSLELGDSALYFCASSVGQSTGELFFGEGSRLTVL.

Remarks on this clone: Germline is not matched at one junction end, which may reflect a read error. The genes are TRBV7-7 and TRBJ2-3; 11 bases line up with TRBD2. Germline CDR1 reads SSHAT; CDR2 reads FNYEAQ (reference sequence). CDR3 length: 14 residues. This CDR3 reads CASSLAGGRDTQYF. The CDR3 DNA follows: TGTGCTAGCAGCTTAGCGGGGGGGCGAGATACGCAGTATTTT.

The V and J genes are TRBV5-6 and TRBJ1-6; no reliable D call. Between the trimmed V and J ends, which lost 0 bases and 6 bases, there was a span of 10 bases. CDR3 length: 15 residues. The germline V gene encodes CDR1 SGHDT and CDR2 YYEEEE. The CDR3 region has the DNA TGTGCCAGCAGCTTGGGCGCCTATCTTAATTCACCCCTCCACTTT. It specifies CASSLGAYLNSPLHF. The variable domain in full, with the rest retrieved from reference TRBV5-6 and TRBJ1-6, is DAGVTQSPTHLIKTRGQQVTLRCSPKSGHDTVSWYQQALGQGPQFIFQYYEEEERQRGNFPDRFSGHQFPNYSSELNVNALLLGDSALYLCASSLGAYLNSPLHFGNGTRLTVT.

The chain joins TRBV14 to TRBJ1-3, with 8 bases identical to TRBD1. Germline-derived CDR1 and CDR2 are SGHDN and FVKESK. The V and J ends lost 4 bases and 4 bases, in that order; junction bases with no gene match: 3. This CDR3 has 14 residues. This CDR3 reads CASSRTGKGNTIYF. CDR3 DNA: TGTGCCAGCAGCCGGACAGGGAAGGGAAACACCATATATTTT.

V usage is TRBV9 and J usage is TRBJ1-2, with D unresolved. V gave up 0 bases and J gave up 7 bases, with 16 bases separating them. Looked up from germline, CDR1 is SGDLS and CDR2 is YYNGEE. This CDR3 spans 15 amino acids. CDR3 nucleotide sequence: TGTGCCAGCAGCGTAGGATCGGTTGCGGCTGGTGGCTACACCTTC. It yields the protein CASSVGSVAAGGYTF.

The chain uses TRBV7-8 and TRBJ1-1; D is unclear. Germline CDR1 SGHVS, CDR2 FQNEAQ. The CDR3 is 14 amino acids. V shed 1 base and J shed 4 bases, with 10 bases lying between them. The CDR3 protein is CASSLGESFTEAFF. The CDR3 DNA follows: TGTGCCAGCAGCTTAGGGGAGTCTTTCACTGAAGCTTTCTTT.

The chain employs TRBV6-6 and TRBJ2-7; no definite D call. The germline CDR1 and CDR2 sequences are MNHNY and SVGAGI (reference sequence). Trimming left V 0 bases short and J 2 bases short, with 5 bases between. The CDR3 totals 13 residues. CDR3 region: CASSYSPAYEQYV. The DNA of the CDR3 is TGTGCCAGCAGTTACTCGCCGGCCTACGAGCAGTACGTC.

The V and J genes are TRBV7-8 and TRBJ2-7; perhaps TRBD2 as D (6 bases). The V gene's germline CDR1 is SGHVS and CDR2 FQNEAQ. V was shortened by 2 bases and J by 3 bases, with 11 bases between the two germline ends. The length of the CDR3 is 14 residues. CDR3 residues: CASSLLAGNYEQYF. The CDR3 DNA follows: TGTGCCAGCAGCTTATTGGCGGGGAACTACGAGCAGTACTTC.

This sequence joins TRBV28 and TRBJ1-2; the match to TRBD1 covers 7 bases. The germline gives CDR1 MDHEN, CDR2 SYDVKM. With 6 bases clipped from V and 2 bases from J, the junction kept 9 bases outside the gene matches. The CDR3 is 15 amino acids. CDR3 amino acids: CASRPHRGNNYGYTF. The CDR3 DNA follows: TGTGCCAGCAGGCCGCACAGGGGTAACAACTATGGCTACACCTTC.

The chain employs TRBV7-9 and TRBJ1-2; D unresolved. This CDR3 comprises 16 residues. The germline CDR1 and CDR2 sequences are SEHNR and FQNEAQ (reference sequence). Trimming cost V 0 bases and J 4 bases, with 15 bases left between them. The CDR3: CASSLARRSATYGYTF. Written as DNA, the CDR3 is TGTGCCAGCAGCTTAGCGCGGAGGTCAGCCACCTATGGCTACACCTTC.

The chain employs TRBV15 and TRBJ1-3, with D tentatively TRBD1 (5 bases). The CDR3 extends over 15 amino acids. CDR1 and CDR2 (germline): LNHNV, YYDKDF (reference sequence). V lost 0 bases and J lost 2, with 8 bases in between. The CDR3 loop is CATSRDTGAGNTIYF. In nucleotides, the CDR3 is TGTGCCACCAGCAGAGATACGGGGGCTGGAAACACCATATATTTT.

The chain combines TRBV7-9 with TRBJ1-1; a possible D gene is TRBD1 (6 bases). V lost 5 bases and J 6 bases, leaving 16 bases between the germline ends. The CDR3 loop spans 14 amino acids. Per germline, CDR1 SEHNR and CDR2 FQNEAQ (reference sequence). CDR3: CASSHHTQGAEAFF. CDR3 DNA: TGTGCCAGCAGCCACCACACACAGGGTGCTGAAGCTTTCTTT.

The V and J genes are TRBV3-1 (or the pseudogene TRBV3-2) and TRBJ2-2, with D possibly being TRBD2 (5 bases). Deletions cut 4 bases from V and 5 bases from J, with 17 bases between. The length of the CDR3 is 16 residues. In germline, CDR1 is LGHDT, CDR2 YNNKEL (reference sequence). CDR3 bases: TGTGCCAGCAGCCGTTCTAGAGTCCCGGGGACCGGGGAGCTGTTTTTT. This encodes CASSRSRVPGTGELFF.

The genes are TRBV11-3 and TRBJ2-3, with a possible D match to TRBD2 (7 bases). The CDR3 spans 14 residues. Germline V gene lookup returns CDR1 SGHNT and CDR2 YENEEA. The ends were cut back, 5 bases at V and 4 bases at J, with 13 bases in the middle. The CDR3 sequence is CASSRGGGSDTQYF. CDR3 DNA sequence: TGTGCCAGCAGCCGAGGGGGGGGATCAGATACGCAGTATTTT. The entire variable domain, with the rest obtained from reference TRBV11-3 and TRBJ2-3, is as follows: EAGVVQSPRYKIIEKKQPVAFWCNPISGHNTLYWYLQNLGQGPELLIRYENEEAVDDSQLPKDRFSAERLKGVDSTLKIQPAELGDSAVYLCASSRGGGSDTQYFGPGTRLTVL.